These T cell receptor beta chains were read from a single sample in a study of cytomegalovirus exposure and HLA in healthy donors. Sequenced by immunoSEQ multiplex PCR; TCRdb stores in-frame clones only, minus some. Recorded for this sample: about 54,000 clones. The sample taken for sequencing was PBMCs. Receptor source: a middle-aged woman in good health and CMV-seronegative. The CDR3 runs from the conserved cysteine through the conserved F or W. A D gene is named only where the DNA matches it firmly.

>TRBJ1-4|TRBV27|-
CASSLWGGANEKLFF
TGTGCCAGCAGTTTATGGGGGGGGGCTAATGAAAAACTGTTTTTT
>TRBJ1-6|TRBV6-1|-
CASTENVWALHF
TGTGCCAGCACGGAAAACGTTTGGGCCCTACACTTT
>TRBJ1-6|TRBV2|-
CASSGPTGLNSPLHF
TGTGCCAGCAGTGGGCCGACGGGACTTAATTCACCCCTCCACTTT
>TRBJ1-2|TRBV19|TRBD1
CASSSTSRQGNYGYTF
TGTGCCAGTAGTAGCACATCAAGACAGGGGAACTATGGCTACACCTTC
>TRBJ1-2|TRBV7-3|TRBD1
CASSPLGGRGQGYTF
TGTGCCAGCAGCCCGCTCGGGGGTAGGGGGCAGGGCTACACCTTC
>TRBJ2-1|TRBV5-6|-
CASSLFGSPGEYNEQFF
TGTGCCAGCAGCTTGTTCGGCAGCCCAGGGGAGTACAATGAGCAGTTCTTC
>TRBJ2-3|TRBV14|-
CASSQDPLADTQYF
TGTGCCAGCAGCCAAGATCCCCTAGCAGATACGCAGTATTTT
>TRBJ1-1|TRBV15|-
CATSRGDTEAFF
TGTGCCACCAGCAGGGGAGACACTGAAGCTTTCTTT
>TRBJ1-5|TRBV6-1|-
CASSVGSYSNQHQHF
TGTGCCAGCAGTGTGGGGAGCTATAGCAATCAGCACCAGCATTTT
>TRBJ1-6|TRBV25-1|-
CASSESGQHNSPLHF
TGTGCCAGCAGTGAATCAGGGCAGCATAATTCACCCCTCCACTTT
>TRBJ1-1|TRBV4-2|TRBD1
CASSLEDREEAFF
TGTGCCAGCAGCCTTGAGGACAGGGAGGAAGCTTTCTTT
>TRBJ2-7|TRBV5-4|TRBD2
CASSPGAGATYEQYF
TGTGCCAGCAGCCCTGGAGCGGGGGCCACCTACGAGCAGTACTTC
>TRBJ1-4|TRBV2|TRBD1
CASIQGQGAPNEKLFF
TGTGCCAGCATCCAGGGACAGGGGGCGCCGAATGAAAAACTGTTTTTT
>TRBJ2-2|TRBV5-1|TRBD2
CASSGGLAVGANTGELFF
TGCGCCAGCAGCGGGGGACTAGCGGTCGGGGCGAACACCGGGGAGCTGTTTTTT
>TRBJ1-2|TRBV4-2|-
CASSQDETPFYGYTF
TGTGCCAGCAGCCAAGATGAGACACCCTTCTATGGCTACACCTTC
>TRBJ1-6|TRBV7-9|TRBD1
CASSPWTGGNSPLHF
TGTGCCAGCAGCCCATGGACAGGGGGCAATTCACCCCTCCACTTT
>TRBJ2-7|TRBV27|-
CASSFRRGMGSYEQYF
TGTGCCAGCAGTTTTAGGCGGGGAATGGGGTCCTACGAGCAGTACTTC
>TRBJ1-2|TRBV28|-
CASSFASGNYGYTF
TGTGCCAGCAGTTTCGCATCGGGGAACTATGGCTACACCTTC
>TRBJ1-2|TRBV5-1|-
CASSFGGDESGYTF
TGCGCCAGCAGCTTCGGAGGGGACGAGAGTGGCTACACCTTC
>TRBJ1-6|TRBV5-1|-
CASSPGGFSPLHF
TGCGCCAGCAGCCCTGGGGGGTTTTCACCCCTCCACTTT
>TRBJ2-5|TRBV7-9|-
CASTTIEGHAQETQYF
TGTGCCAGCACCACTATCGAGGGACATGCTCAAGAGACCCAGTACTTC
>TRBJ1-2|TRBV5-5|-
CASSLGSNYGYTF
TGTGCCAGCAGCTTGGGGAGTAACTATGGCTACACCTTC
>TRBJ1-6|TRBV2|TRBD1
CATSLRDRGRSPLHF
TGTGCCACCTCCCTCCGGGACAGGGGGCGTTCACCCCTCCACTTT
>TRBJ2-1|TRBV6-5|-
CASSLAPSPVANEQFF
TGTGCCAGCAGTTTAGCCCCTAGCCCAGTTGCCAATGAGCAGTTCTTC
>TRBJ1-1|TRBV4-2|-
CASSQAITRVGEAFF
TGTGCCAGCAGCCAAGCAATCACGAGGGTGGGTGAAGCTTTCTTT
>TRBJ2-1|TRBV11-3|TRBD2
CASSLAGTSASNEQFF
TGTGCCAGCAGCTTAGCCGGGACTAGCGCGAGCAATGAGCAGTTCTTC
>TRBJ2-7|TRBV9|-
CASSVGSVEFPYEQYF
TGTGCCAGCAGCGTAGGGAGCGTGGAATTCCCCTACGAGCAGTACTTC
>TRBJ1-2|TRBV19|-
CASSIEARQDVNYGYTF
TGTGCCAGTAGTATAGAAGCTCGACAGGACGTTAACTATGGCTACACCTTC
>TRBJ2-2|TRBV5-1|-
CASSSEVGGSTGELFF
TGCGCCAGCAGCTCCGAGGTTGGGGGGTCCACCGGGGAGCTGTTTTTT
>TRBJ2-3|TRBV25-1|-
CASSEFRGVEGTDTQYF
TGTGCCAGCAGTGAATTTCGCGGGGTCGAGGGCACAGATACGCAGTATTTT
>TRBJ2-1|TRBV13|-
CASSRVGEQFF
TGTGCCAGCAGCCGCGTGGGCGAGCAGTTCTTC
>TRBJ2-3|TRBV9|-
CASSIARSTDTQYF
TGTGCCAGCAGCATCGCTAGAAGCACAGATACGCAGTATTTT
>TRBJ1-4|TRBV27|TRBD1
CASSLSGQNNEKLFF
TGTGCCAGCAGTTTATCGGGACAGAATAATGAAAAACTGTTTTTT
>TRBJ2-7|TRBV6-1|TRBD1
CASSEVTGGFYEQYF
TGTGCCAGCAGTGAAGTGACAGGGGGCTTCTACGAGCAGTACTTC
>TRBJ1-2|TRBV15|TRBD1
CATSRDPGQGRGNYGYTF
TGTGCCACCAGCAGGGACCCGGGACAGGGTAGGGGTAACTATGGCTACACCTTC
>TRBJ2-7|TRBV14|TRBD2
CASSQELAGGLYEQYF
TGTGCCAGCAGCCAAGAGTTAGCGGGAGGCCTGTACGAGCAGTACTTC
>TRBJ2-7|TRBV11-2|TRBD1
CASSLPGGKQYF
TGTGCCAGCAGCCTCCCAGGGGGTAAGCAGTACTTC
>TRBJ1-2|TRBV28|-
CASSTSWGLGGYTF
TGTGCCAGCAGTACCTCGTGGGGCTTGGGTGGCTACACCTTC
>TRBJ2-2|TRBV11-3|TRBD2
CASSPRSFGLAENTGELFF
TGTGCCAGCAGCCCGCGGAGTTTTGGGCTAGCGGAAAACACCGGGGAGCTGTTTTTT
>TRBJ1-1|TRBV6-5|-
CASSYRGVNTEAFF
TGTGCCAGCAGTTACCGGGGGGTGAACACTGAAGCTTTCTTT
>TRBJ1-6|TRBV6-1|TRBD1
CASSDRGPDNSPLHF
TGTGCCAGCAGCGACAGGGGCCCTGATAATTCACCCCTCCACTTT
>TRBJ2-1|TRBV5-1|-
CASSLGGPRGNEQFF
TGCGCCAGCAGCTTGGGAGGGCCCCGCGGCAATGAGCAGTTCTTC
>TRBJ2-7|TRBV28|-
CASRTTRGLTYEQYF
TGTGCCAGCAGGACGACTAGGGGTCTTACCTACGAGCAGTACTTC
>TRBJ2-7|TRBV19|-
CASSIGGSSYEQYF
TGTGCCAGTAGTATTGGGGGGAGCTCCTACGAGCAGTACTTC
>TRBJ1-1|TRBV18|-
CASSPPTRGTEAFF
TGTGCCAGCTCACCACCAACACGGGGCACTGAAGCTTTCTTT
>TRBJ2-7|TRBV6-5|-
CASTSQGSSSYEQYF
TGTGCCAGCACCTCACAGGGATCAAGCTCCTACGAGCAGTACTTC
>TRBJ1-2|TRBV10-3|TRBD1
CAISVDRGAGYTF
TGTGCCATCAGTGTGGACAGGGGTGCTGGCTACACCTTC
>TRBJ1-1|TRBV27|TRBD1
CASSLVTGATEAFF
TGTGCCAGCAGTTTGGTAACAGGGGCCACTGAAGCTTTCTTT
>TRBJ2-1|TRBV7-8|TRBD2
CASSVTRPTSGARNEQFF
TGTGCCAGCAGCGTCACCCGCCCGACTAGCGGGGCCCGCAATGAGCAGTTCTTC
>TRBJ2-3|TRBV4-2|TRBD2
CASSQLAGGTDTQYF
TGTGCCAGCAGCCAACTAGCGGGCGGCACAGATACGCAGTATTTT